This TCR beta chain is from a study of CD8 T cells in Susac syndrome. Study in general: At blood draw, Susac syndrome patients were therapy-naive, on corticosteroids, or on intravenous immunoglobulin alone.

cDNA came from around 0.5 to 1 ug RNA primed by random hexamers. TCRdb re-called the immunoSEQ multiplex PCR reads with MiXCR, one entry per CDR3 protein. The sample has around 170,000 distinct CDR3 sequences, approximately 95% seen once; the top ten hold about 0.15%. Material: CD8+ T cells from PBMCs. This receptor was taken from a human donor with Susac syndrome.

CDR3 nucleotide sequence: TGTGCTAGTGGGGGGGACAGAACTAATGAAAAACTGTTTTTT. This codes for CASGGDRTNEKLFF. This rearrangement joins TRBV12-5 to TRBJ1-4; 7 positions match TRBD1. The germline V gene has CDR1 LGHNT and CDR2 FRNRAP. The CDR3 is made up of 14 amino acids. V lost 6 bases and J lost 1; bases outside the gene matches: 2.